This TCR beta chain was found in a study of blood T cell repertoires in COVID-19. At the level of the study: Samples taken during acute and convalescent COVID-19 were collected in the United States, Italy and Spain. The cDNA or gDNA used as material had been derived from T cells, B-cell-depleted T cells, or PBMCs.

Original processing methods: Amplification of reference gene primers provided the estimated nucleated cell counts. Here immunoSEQ multiplex PCR was the method, and the copy in TCRdb shows in-frame clones only, minus some. D and trimming were read from the DNA, whereas the V and J calls and clone size are those reported in that table. Of some 240,000 clones in the sample, around 80% were seen once. The CDR3 has 14 amino acids. Germline loops: CDR1 LGHDT, CDR2 YNNKEL (reference sequence). J gave up 5 bases and V 4 bases, and 5 bases lay outside the gene matches. The receptor was derived from an older woman with acute or convalescent COVID-19. The specimen was peripheral blood. This chain connects TRBV3-1 (or the pseudogene TRBV3-2) to TRBJ1-5, with 7 bases matching TRBD1. The CDR3 DNA sequence: TGTGCCAGCAGCCCCCGACAGGGATATCAGCCCCAGCATTTT. It is translated as CASSPRQGYQPQHF.